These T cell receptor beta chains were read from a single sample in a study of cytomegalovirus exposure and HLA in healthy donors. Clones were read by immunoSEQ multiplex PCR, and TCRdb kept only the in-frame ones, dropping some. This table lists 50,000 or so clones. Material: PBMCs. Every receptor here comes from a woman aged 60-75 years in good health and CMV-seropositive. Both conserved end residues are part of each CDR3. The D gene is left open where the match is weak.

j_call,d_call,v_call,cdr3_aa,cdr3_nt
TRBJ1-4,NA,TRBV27,CASGPGLPGEKLFF,TGTGCCAGCGGGCCCGGGCTACCGGGGGAAAAACTGTTTTTT
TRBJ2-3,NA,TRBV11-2,CASSFGDTQYF,TGTGCCAGCAGCTTCGGTGATACGCAGTATTTT
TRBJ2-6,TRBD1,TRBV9,CASSRDREFGANVLTF,TGTGCCAGCAGCCGGGACAGGGAATTTGGGGCCAACGTCCTGACTTTC
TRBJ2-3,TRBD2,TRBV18,CASSPLPTSSSTDTQYF,TGTGCCAGCTCACCACTACCGACTAGCTCGAGCACAGATACGCAGTATTTT
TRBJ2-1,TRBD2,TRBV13,CASSFGRGAYNEQFF,TGTGCCAGCAGCTTTGGGCGGGGGGCCTACAATGAGCAGTTCTTC
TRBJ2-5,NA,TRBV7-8,CASSAVGAETQYF,TGTGCCAGCAGCGCGGTAGGGGCAGAGACCCAGTACTTC
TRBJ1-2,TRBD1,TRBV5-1,CASSFGQGGTNYGYTF,TGCGCCAGCAGCTTTGGACAGGGAGGGACTAACTATGGCTACACCTTC
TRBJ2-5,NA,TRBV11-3,CASSLRSEAQYF,TGTGCCAGCAGCTTAAGGTCCGAGGCCCAGTACTTC
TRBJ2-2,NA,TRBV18,CASSPPTGGPIGELFF,TGTGCCAGCTCACCACCGACCGGGGGGCCCATCGGGGAGCTGTTTTTT
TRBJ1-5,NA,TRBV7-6,CASSLGGVQPQHF,TGTGCCAGCAGCTTAGGGGGGGTTCAGCCCCAGCATTTT
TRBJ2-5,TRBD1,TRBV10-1,CASSDSTRGPTKETQYF,TGCGCCAGCAGTGACTCCACGAGGGGGCCTACCAAAGAGACCCAGTACTTC
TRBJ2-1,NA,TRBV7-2,CASSFGQMPYNEQFF,TGTGCCAGCAGCTTCGGACAGATGCCGTACAATGAGCAGTTCTTC
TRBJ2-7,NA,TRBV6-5,CASSSAGEYEQYF,TGTGCCAGCAGTTCAGCAGGGGAATACGAGCAGTACTTC
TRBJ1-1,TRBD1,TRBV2,CASSPQGLSTEAFF,TGTGCCAGCAGTCCACAGGGGCTGAGCACTGAAGCTTTCTTT
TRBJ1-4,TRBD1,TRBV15,CATSRDPGTVGEKLFF,TGTGCCACCAGCAGAGATCCAGGGACAGTCGGCGAAAAACTGTTTTTT
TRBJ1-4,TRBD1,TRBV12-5,CASGLGQGNEKLFF,TGTGCTAGTGGTTTGGGACAGGGCAACGAAAAACTGTTTTTT
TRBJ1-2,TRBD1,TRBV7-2,CASSLGQGSVYGYTF,TGTGCCAGCAGCTTAGGACAGGGGTCGGTCTATGGCTACACCTTC
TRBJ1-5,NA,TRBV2,CASTRQLNQPQHF,TGTGCCAGCACAAGACAGCTCAATCAGCCCCAGCATTTT
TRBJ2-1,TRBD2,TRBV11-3,CASSLTGRGSGGNEQFF,TGTGCCAGCAGCTTGACGGGAAGGGGTAGCGGGGGGAATGAGCAGTTCTTC
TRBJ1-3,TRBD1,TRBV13,CASSARDRNTGNTIYF,TGTGCCAGCAGCGCCAGGGACAGAAATACTGGAAACACCATATATTTT
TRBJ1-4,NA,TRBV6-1,CASSELWASMKLFF,TGTGCCAGCAGTGAACTGTGGGCATCGATGAAACTGTTTTTT
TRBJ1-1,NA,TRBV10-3,CAISTRPTEAFF,TGTGCCATCAGTACGAGGCCCACTGAAGCTTTCTTT
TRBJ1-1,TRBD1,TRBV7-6,CASSQTGTGNTEAFF,TGTGCCAGCAGCCAGACCGGGACAGGGAACACTGAAGCTTTCTTT
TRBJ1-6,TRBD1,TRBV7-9,CASNDRAGNSPLHF,TGTGCCAGCAACGACAGGGCCGGGAATTCACCCCTCCACTTT
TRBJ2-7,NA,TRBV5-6,CASSLGSGYEQYF,TGTGCCAGCAGCTTGGGAAGCGGGTACGAGCAGTACTTC
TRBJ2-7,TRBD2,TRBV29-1,CSVRTSGGAYEQYF,TGCAGCGTTAGAACTAGCGGGGGGGCCTACGAGCAGTACTTC
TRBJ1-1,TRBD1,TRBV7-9,CASSLQGFTEAFF,TGTGCCAGCAGCCTACAGGGGTTCACTGAAGCTTTCTTT
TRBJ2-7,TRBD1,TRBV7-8,CASSADREGEQYF,TGTGCCAGCAGCGCGGACAGGGAAGGAGAGCAGTACTTC
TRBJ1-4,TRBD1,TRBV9,CASSASGTGNEKLFF,TGTGCCAGCAGCGCGTCCGGGACAGGGAATGAAAAACTGTTTTTT
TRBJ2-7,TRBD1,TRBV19,CASTIGQGRAYEQYF,TGTGCCAGTACCATAGGACAGGGTCGAGCCTACGAGCAGTACTTC
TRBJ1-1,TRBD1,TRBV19,CASSIGDRNTEAFF,TGTGCCAGTAGTATTGGGGACAGGAACACTGAAGCTTTCTTT
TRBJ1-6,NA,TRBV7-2,CASSLRSILQGSSPLHF,TGTGCCAGCAGCTTAAGATCGATTCTACAGGGTAGTTCACCCCTCCACTTT
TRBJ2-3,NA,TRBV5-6,CASSLAVSRDTQYF,TGTGCCAGCAGCTTGGCGGTCTCGCGAGATACGCAGTATTTT
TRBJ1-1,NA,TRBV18,CASSPQGGTEAFF,TGTGCCAGCTCACCGCAGGGTGGCACTGAAGCTTTCTTT
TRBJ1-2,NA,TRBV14,CASSQDLLGAEYGYTF,TGTGCCAGCAGCCAAGATCTCCTGGGGGCGGAATATGGCTACACCTTC
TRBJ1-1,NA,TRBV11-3,CASSRKQGEAFF,TGTGCCAGCAGCCGGAAACAGGGTGAAGCTTTCTTT
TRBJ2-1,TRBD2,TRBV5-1,CASSLGTSVDEQFF,TGCGCCAGCAGCCTCGGGACTAGCGTGGATGAGCAGTTCTTC
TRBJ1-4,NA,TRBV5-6,CASSLGDYQLATNEKLFF,TGTGCCAGCAGCTTGGGTGACTACCAGCTAGCAACTAATGAAAAACTGTTTTTT
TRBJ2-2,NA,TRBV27,CASSLRENTGELFF,TGTGCCAGCAGTTTAAGAGAAAACACCGGGGAGCTGTTTTTT
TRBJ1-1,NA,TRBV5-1,CASSLTPDRNTEAFF,TGCGCCAGCAGCCTAACTCCGGACAGAAACACTGAAGCTTTCTTT